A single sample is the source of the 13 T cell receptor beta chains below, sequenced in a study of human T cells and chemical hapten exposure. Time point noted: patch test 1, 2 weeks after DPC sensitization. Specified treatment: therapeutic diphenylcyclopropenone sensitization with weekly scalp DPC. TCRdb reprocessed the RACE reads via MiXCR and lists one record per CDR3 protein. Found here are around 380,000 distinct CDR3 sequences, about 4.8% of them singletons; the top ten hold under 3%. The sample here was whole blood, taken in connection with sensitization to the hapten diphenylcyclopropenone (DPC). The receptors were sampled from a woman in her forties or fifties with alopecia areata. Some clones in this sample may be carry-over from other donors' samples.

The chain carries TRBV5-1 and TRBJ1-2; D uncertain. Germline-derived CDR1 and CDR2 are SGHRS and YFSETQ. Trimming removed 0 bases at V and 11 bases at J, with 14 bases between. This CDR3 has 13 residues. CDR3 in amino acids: CASSLDFSGVYTF. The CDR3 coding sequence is TGCGCCAGCAGCTTGGATTTTTCAGGCGTTTACACCTTC.

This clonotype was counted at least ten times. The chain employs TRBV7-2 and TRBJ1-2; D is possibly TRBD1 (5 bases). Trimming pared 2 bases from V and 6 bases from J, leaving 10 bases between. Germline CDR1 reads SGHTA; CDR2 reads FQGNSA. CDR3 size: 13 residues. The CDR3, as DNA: TGTGCCAGCAGCTTAACGACAGCCAATGGCTACACCTTC. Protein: CASSLTTANGYTF.

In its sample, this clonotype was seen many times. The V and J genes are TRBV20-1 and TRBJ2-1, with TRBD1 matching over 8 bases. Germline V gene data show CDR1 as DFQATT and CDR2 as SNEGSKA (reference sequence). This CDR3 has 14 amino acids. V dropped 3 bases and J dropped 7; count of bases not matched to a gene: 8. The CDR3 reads CSARDREVVNEQFF. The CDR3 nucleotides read TGCAGTGCTAGGGACAGGGAGGTAGTGAATGAGCAGTTCTTC.

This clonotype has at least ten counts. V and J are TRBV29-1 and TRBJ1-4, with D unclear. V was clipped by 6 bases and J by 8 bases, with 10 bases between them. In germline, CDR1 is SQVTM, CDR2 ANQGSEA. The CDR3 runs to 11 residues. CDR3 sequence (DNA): TGCAGCGTCTACCGCGTAGAAAAACTGTTTTTT. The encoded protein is CSVYRVEKLFF.

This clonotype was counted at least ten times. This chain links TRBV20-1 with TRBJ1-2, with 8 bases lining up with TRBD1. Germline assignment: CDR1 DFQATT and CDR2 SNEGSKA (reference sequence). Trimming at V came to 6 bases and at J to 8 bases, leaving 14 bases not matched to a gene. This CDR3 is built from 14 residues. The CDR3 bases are TGCAGTGCCCGGCCCCCCGGGACAGGAGGGGGCTACACCTTC. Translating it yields CSARPPGTGGGYTF.

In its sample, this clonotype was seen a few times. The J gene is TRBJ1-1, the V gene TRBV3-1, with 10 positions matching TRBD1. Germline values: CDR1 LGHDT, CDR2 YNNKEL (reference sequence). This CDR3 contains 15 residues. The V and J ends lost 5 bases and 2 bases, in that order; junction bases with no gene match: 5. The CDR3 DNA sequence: TGTGCCAGCAGCAGCCGACAGGGGGCTAACACTGAAGCTTTCTTT. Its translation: CASSSRQGANTEAFF.

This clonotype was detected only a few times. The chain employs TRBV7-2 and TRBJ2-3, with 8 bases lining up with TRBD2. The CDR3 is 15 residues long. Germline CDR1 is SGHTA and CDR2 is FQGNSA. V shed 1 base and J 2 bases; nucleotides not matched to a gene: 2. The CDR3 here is CASSLVAGTTDTQYF. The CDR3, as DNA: TGTGCCAGCAGCTTAGTAGCGGGAACCACAGATACGCAGTATTTT.

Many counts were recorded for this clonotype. In DNA form, the CDR3 reads TGTGCCAGCAGCGAACAATACAGGAACACTGAAGCTTTCTTT. This encodes CASSEQYRNTEAFF. The chain links TRBV6-2 or TRBV6-3 to TRBJ1-1, with no clear D. V lost 6 bases, J lost 1 base, and 12 bases lay in between. CDR3 length: 14 residues. CDR1 and CDR2 (germline): MNHEY, SVGEGT.

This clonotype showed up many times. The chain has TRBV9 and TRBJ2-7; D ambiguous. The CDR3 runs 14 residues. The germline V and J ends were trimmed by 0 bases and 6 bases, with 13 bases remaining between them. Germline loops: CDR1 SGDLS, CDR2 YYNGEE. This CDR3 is CASSVATETSEQYF. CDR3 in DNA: TGTGCCAGCAGCGTAGCTACGGAGACTTCCGAGCAGTACTTC.

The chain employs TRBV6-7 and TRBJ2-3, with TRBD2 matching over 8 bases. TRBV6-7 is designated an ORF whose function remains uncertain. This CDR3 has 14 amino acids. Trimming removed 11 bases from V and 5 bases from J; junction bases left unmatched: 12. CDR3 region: CAGNGGRQEDTQYF. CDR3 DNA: TGTGCCGGTAATGGCGGGAGGCAAGAAGATACGCAGTATTTT.

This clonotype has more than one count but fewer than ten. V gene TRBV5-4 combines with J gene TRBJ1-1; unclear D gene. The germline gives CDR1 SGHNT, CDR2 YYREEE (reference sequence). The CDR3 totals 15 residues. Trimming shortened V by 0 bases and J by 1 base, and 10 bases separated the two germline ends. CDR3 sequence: CASSLVGRGNTEAFF. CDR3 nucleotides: TGTGCCAGCAGCTTGGTTGGTCGTGGGAACACTGAAGCTTTCTTT.

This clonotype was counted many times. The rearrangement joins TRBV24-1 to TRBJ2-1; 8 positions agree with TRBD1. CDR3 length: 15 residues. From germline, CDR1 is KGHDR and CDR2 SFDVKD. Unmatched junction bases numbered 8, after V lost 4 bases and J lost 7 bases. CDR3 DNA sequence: TGTGCCACCAGTGAGACGGGACAGGAGGGGAATGAGCAGTTCTTC. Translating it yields CATSETGQEGNEQFF.

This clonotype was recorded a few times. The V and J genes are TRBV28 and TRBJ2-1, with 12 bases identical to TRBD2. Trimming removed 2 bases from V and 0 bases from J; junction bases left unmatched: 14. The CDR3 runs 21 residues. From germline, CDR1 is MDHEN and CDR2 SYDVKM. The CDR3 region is CASSLIGRLAGASLSYNEQFF. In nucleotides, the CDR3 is TGTGCCAGCAGTTTAATTGGGCGACTAGCGGGGGCCTCCCTCTCCTACAATGAGCAGTTCTTC.